This TCR beta chain was captured by sequencing in a study of siplizumab effects on memory and regulatory T cells. Overall study results and limits: Fewer alloreactive sequences mapped to unstimulated CD4+ memory cells under siplizumab. The study found naive T cells seemingly more diverse than memory cells and seemingly major alloresponse contributors.

TCRdb keeps only in-frame clones here, not all; method: immunoSEQ multiplex PCR. There are 70,000 to 100,000 clones in the sample; approximately 97% occur only once, and roughly 0.033% lies in the top ten. Sequenced unstimulated subsets in a few donor pairs: CD4+ naive, CD4+ memory, CD8+ naive, CD8+ effector memory, CD8+ TEMRA. On this clone itself: Its target is unknown.

V lost 2 bases, J lost 3 bases, and 4 bases lay in between. Looked up from germline, CDR1 is MNHEY and CDR2 is SVGAGI. The CDR3 has 13 residues. This chain connects TRBV6-5 to TRBJ2-2, with D unresolved. Material for sequencing was naive CD4+ T cells sorted from blood. This clonotype was sampled from a human donor in good health. The CDR3 reads CASSYTDTGELFF. DNA for the CDR3: TGTGCCAGCAGTTACACTGACACCGGGGAGCTGTTTTTT.